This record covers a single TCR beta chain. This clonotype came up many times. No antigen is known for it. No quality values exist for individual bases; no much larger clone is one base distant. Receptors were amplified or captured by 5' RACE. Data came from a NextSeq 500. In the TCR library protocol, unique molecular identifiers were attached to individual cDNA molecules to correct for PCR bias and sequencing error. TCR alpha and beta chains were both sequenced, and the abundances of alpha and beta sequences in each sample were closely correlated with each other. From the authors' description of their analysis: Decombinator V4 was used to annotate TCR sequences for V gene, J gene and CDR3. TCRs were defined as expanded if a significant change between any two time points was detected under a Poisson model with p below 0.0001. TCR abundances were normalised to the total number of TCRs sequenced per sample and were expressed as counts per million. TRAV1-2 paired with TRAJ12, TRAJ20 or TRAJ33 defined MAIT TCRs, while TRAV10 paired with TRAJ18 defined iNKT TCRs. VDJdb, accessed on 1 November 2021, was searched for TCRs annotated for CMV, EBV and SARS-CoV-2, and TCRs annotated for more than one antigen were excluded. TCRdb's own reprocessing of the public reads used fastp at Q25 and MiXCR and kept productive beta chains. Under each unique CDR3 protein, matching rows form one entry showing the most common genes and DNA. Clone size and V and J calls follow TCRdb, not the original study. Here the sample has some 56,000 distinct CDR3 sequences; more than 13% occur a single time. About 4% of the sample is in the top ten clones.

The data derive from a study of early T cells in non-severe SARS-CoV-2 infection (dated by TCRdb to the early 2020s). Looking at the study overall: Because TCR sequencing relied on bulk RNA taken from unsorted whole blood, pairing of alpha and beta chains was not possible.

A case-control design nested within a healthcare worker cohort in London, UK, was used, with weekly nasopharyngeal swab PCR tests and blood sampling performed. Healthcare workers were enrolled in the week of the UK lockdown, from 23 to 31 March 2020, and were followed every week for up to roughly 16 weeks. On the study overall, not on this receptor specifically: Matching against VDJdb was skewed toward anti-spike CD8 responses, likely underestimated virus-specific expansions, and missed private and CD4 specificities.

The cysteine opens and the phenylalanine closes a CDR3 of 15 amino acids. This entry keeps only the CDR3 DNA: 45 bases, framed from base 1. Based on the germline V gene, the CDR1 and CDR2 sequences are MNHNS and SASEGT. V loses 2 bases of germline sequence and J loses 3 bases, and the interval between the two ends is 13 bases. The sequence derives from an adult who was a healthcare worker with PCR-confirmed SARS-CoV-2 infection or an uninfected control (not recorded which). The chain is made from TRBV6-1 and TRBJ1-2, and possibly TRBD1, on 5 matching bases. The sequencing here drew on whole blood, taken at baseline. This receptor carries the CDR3 CASSEWAGHDYGYTF. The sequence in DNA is TGTGCCAGCAGTGAATGGGCAGGGCATGACTATGGCTACACCTTC.